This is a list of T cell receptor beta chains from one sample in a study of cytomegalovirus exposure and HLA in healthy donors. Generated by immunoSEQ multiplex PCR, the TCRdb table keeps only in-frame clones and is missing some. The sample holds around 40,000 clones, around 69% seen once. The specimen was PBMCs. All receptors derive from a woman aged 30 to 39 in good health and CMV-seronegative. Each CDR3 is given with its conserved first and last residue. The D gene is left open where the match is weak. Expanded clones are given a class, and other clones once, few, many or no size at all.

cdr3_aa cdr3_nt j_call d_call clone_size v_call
CASSAKRELSYNEQFF TGTGCCAGCAGCGCCAAGCGGGAGCTCTCCTACAATGAGCAGTTCTTC TRBJ2-1 TRBD2 NA TRBV9
CASSKTGYTGELFF TGTGCCAGCAGTAAAACAGGGTACACCGGGGAGCTGTTTTTT TRBJ2-2 NA NA TRBV25-1
CASSGQSEQFF TGTGCCAGCTCAGGGCAGAGTGAGCAGTTCTTC TRBJ2-1 NA NA TRBV18
CASSWLLLGDTQYF TGTGCCAGCAGTTGGCTCCTGCTTGGAGATACGCAGTATTTT TRBJ2-3 NA NA TRBV2
CASSPSEGTNEQFF TGTGCCAGCTCACCATCGGAGGGGACCAATGAGCAGTTCTTC TRBJ2-1 NA few TRBV18
CASSSQGGANYGYTF TGTGCCAGCAGTTCCCAGGGAGGAGCTAACTATGGCTACACCTTC TRBJ1-2 NA NA TRBV6-5
CAWSDRAVFYGYTF TGTGCCTGGAGTGACAGGGCGGTTTTTTATGGCTACACCTTC TRBJ1-2 NA NA TRBV30
CASSGASSGNTIYF TGTGCCAGCAGTGGAGCGAGCTCTGGAAACACCATATATTTT TRBJ1-3 NA NA TRBV6-5
CASRGQGVRALHF TGTGCCAGCAGGGGACAGGGGGTACGGGCCCTCCACTTT TRBJ1-6 TRBD1 NA TRBV27
CASSEETGGTEAFF TGCGCCAGCAGCGAAGAGACAGGGGGCACTGAAGCTTTCTTT TRBJ1-1 TRBD1 few TRBV5-1
CASSLGTTNGELFF TGCGCCAGCAGTTTAGGGACAACAAACGGGGAGCTGTTTTTT TRBJ2-2 NA NA TRBV4-1
CATGMGLFTDTQYF TGTGCCACCGGGATGGGCCTTTTCACGGATACGCAGTATTTT TRBJ2-3 NA once TRBV28
CSVGTPKEKLFF TGCAGCGTTGGAACTCCGAAGGAAAAACTGTTTTTT TRBJ1-4 NA NA TRBV29-1
CASRGVSSTDTQYF TGTGCCAGCCGGGGGGTATCTAGCACAGATACGCAGTATTTT TRBJ2-3 TRBD2 NA TRBV7-9
CAISEGAYGYTF TGTGCCATCAGTGAGGGGGCTTATGGCTACACCTTC TRBJ1-2 NA NA TRBV10-3
CASRRWAGVNQPQHF TGTGCCAGCAGGAGGTGGGCAGGGGTCAATCAGCCCCAGCATTTT TRBJ1-5 NA NA TRBV6-5
CASRTSVADEQFF TGTGCCAGCAGAACTAGCGTGGCCGATGAGCAGTTCTTC TRBJ2-1 TRBD2 NA TRBV4-2
CASSFEREIAYEQYF TGTGCCAGCAGCTTTGAACGGGAAATTGCTTACGAGCAGTACTTC TRBJ2-7 NA NA TRBV11-2
CASSLGRSEKLFF TGTGCCAGCAGCCTTGGTAGGAGTGAAAAACTGTTTTTT TRBJ1-4 NA NA TRBV5-6
CASSYWPRNTEAFF TGTGCCAGCAGTTATTGGCCCAGGAACACTGAAGCTTTCTTT TRBJ1-1 NA NA TRBV6-5
CASSVRENEQFF TGTGCCAGCAGCGTCAGGGAAAATGAGCAGTTCTTC TRBJ2-1 NA NA TRBV9
CASTDRVTSGEAFF TGTGCCAGCACTGACAGGGTTACTAGCGGTGAAGCTTTCTTT TRBJ1-1 TRBD1 NA TRBV25-1
CASSLEGLEGRYTF TGTGCCAGCAGCTTGGAAGGGTTGGAGGGCCGCTACACCTTC TRBJ1-2 NA NA TRBV5-5
CASSVVAERGYEQYF TGTGCCAGCAGCGTAGTGGCGGAAAGAGGCTACGAGCAGTACTTC TRBJ2-7 NA NA TRBV9
CASSFGGNTGELFF TGTGCCAGCAGCTTCGGAGGGAACACCGGGGAGCTGTTTTTT TRBJ2-2 NA few TRBV7-9
CASSQGWMDSPLHF TGTGCCAGCAGTCAGGGTTGGATGGATTCACCCCTCCACTTT TRBJ1-6 NA NA TRBV28
CASSQDSDRGLQPQHF TGTGCCAGCAGCCAAGATTCGGACAGGGGGCTGCAGCCCCAGCATTTT TRBJ1-5 TRBD1 NA TRBV4-2
CASSPRESPDTQYF TGTGCCAGCTCACCAAGGGAGAGCCCAGATACGCAGTATTTT TRBJ2-3 NA NA TRBV18
CASSEVGGLADSYEQYF TGTGCCAGCAGTGAAGTAGGAGGCCTAGCGGACTCCTACGAGCAGTACTTC TRBJ2-7 TRBD2 few TRBV2